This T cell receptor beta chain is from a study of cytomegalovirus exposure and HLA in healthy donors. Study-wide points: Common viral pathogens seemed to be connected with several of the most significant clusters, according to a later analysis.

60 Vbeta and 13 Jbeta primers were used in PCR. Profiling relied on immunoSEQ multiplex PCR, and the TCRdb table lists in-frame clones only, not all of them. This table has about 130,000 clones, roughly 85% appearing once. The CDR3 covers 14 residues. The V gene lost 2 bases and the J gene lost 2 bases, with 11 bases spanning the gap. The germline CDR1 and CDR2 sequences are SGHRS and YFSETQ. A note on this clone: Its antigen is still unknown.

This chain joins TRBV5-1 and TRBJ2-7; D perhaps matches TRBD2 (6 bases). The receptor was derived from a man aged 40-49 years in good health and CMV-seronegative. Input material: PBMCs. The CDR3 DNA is TGCGCCAGCAGCTTAGCCCCGGGGGCCTACGAGCAGTACTTC. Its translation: CASSLAPGAYEQYF.